This T cell receptor (beta chain) is from a study of OX40 agonist ivuxolimab in advanced cancers. Overall study: The diagnoses of dose-escalation patients were hepatocellular carcinoma, melanoma, renal cell or head and neck cancer. Notes on the study in general: CD8+ T cells averaged more expanded clones than CD4+.

This CDR3 has 15 residues. Trimming at V came to 5 bases and at J to 4 bases, leaving 9 bases not matched to a gene. The V gene's germline CDR1 is MNHNS and CDR2 SASEGT. Using immunoSEQ multiplex PCR, the repertoire was profiled, and TCRdb retains in-frame clones only, with some absent. The sample lists approximately 70,000 clones; roughly 76% were seen once. The sample holds one count of this clone. Antigen specificity is unknown. The source of this sequence is an adult with an advanced solid tumor such as melanoma, head and neck, liver or kidney cancer. The chain links TRBV6-1 to TRBJ2-5; the match to TRBD2 covers 8 bases. Here the sequenced sample was CD4+ or CD8+ T cells sorted from blood, taken in a trial of the OX40 agonist ivuxolimab. CDR3 sequence (DNA): TGTGCCAGCAGTTCCCAGCGGGGGAAGGGAGAGACCCAGTACTTC. Encoded protein: CASSSQRGKGETQYF.